The present T cell receptor beta chain was sequenced within a study of siplizumab effects on memory and regulatory T cells. Some clones are missing from TCRdb's copy, which holds only in-frame ones; the method was immunoSEQ multiplex PCR. The sample records 110,000 or so clones, 90% to 95% being singletons. The V segment lost 3 bases and the J segment 7 bases; nucleotides outside the gene matches: 5. Germline values: CDR1 LNHDA, CDR2 SQIVND (reference sequence). The CDR3 extends over 15 amino acids. This sequence joins TRBV19 and TRBJ2-2; TRBD1 matches at 10 bases. The material sequenced was CD4+ T cells sorted from blood. This sequence was found in a human donor in good health. CDR3 nucleotide sequence: TGTGCCAGTAGTATTCGCGGACAGGGGGTCGGGGAGCTGTTTTTT. Translated, it gives CASSIRGQGVGELFF. Together with reference TRBV19 and TRBJ2-2, the CDR3 gives the full variable domain: DGGITQSPKYLFRKEGQNVTLSCEQNLNHDAMYWYRQDPGQGLRLIYYSQIVNDFQKGDIAEGYSVSREKKESFPLTVTSAQKNPTAFYLCASSIRGQGVGELFFGEGSRLTVL.